The TCR beta chain under discussion was sequenced for a study of T cells in Graves' hyperthyroidism and ophthalmopathy. Study outcomes and limitations: Most thyroid clonotypes that were expanded above 0.001 also turned up in blood.

The study excluded patients with uncontrolled infection, other autoimmune disease, pregnancy or lactation. Amplified regions were TCR beta CDR3 sequences from RNA transcripts. An initial round of RT-PCR targeting the TCR CDR3 relied on the HTBI primer set. One entry per CDR3 protein, called by TCRdb with MiXCR from the multiplex PCR reads. The table lists hundreds of thousands of distinct CDR3 sequences, more than 45% of them singletons. This clonotype showed up many times. Its antigen is currently unknown. This sequence was found in a woman aged 18 to 35 with Graves' hyperthyroidism. Sequencing was done on a sample of peripheral blood or thyroid tissue (not recorded which).

Here the CDR3 reads CSVAGQVGETQYF. The CDR3 DNA follows: TGCAGCGTTGCAGGACAGGTGGGGGAGACCCAGTACTTC. This chain links TRBV29-1 with TRBJ2-5; 7 bases fit TRBD1. The junction had 7 bases not matched to a gene; V was cut back by 4 bases and J by 5 bases. Germline V gene lookup returns CDR1 SQVTM and CDR2 ANQGSEA. This CDR3 has 13 residues. Filled out from reference TRBV29-1 and TRBJ2-5, the complete variable domain reads SAVISQKPSRDICQRGTSLTIQCQVDSQVTMMFWYRQQPGQSLTLIATANQGSEATYESGFVIDKFPISRPNLTFSTLTVSNMSPEDSSIYLCSVAGQVGETQYFGPGTRLLVL.